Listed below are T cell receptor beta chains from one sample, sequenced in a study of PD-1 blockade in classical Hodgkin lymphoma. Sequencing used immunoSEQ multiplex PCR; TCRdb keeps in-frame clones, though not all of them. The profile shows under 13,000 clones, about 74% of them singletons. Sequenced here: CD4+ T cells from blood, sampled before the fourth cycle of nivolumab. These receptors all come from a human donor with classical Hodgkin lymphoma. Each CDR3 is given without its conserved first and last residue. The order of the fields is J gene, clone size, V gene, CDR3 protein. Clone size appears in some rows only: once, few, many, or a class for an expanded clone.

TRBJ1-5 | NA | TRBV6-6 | ASSTNRGGNQPQH
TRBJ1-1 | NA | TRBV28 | ASARGLAGAF
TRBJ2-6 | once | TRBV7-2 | ASSSDRSSGANVLT
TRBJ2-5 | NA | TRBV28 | ASRDRGRETQY
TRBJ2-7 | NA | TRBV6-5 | ASSRDRGVHEQY
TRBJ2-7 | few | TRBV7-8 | ASSLGPGGATYEQY
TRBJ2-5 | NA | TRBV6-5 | ASTNQETQY
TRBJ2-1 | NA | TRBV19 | ASTGSGERVSF
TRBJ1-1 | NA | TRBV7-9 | ASSPRTGDNEAF
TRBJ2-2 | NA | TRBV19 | ASSIDPVGRRFGELF
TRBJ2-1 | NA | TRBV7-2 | ASSSNSGYNEQF
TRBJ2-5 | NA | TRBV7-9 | ASQRAGQQETQY
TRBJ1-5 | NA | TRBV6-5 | ASSLQQGQPQH
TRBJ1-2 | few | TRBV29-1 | SVGQGYST
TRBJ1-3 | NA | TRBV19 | ASTRGSPGTGNTIY
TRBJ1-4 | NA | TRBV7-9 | ASSPAGFRENEKLF
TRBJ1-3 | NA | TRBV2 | ASSEGRGAGNTIY
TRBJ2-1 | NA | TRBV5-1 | ASSSNPSGRVMSEQF
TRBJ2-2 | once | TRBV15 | ATSRVGSGELF
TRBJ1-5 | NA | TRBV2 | ASSGPGANQPQH
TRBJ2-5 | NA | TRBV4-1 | ASSQRDQETQY
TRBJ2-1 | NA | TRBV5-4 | ASSLVSGPGGNEQF
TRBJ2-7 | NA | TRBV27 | ASRGGDRGNHEQY
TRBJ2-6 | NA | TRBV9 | ASNLGYSGANVLT
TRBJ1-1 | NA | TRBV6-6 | ASKEGGRQSAF
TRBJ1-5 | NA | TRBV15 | ATSRAQGGGHSNQPQH
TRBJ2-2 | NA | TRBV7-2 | ASSLGLAGNTGELF
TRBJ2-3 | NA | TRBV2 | ASSVPGTTTDTQY
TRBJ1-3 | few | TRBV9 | ASSQAPGNTIY
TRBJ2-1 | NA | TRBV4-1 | ASSQDNLGTYYNEQF
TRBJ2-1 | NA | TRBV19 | ASRDRLAGGLDEQF
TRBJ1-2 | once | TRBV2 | ASSEYSNRNYGYT
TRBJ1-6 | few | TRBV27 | ASSSQGNSPLH
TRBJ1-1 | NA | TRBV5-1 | ASSFEWGHTEAF
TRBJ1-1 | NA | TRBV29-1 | SVAPGQGPIEAF
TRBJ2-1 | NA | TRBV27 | ASRSLGQEYNEQF
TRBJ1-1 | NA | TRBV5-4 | ASSLRTGGGTEAF
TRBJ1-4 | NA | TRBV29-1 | SVRSGTSTNEKLF
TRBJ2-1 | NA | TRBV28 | ASSLNSGKQF
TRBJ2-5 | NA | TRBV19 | ASSITGETQY
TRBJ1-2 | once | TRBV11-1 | ASSLLSTGGNT
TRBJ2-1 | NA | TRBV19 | ASSRQSRGDEQF
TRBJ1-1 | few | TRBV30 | AWSRGQAEAF
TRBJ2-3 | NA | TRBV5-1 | ASSIESGDRGQTQY
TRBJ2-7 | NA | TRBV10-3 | AITQGQGLVEQY
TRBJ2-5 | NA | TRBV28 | ASSSWTGQETQY
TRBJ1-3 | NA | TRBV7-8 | ASSPEVDGNTIY
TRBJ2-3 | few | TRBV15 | ATSRKIISDTQY
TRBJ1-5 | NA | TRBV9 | ASSPTGGKFQPQH
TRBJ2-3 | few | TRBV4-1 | ASSQEGPPTYTDTQY
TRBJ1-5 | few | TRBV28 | ASSHGILSVNQPQH